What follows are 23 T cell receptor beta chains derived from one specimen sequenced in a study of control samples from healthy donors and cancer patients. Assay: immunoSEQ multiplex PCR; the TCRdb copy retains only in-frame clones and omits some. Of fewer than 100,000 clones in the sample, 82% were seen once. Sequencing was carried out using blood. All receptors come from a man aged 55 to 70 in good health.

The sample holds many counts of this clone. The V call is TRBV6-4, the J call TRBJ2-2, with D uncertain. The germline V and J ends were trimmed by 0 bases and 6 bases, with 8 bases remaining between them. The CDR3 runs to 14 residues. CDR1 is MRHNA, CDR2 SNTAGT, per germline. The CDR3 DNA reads TGTGCCAGCAGTGACTCACTTGAGTCCGGGGAGCTGTTTTTT. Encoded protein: CASSDSLESGELFF.

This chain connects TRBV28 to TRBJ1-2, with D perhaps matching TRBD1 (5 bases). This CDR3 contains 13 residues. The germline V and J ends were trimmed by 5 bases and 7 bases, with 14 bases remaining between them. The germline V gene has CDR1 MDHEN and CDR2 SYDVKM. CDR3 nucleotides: TGTGCCAGCAGTCCAGGCCTCGGGGGTGGCTACACCTTC. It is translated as CASSPGLGGGYTF.

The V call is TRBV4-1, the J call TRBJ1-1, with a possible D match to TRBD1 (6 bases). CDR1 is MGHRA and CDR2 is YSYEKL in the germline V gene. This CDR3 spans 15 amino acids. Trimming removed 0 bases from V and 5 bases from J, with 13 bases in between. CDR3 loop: CASSQDTGTGTEAFF. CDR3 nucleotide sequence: TGCGCCAGCAGCCAAGACACAGGGACGGGGACTGAAGCTTTCTTT.

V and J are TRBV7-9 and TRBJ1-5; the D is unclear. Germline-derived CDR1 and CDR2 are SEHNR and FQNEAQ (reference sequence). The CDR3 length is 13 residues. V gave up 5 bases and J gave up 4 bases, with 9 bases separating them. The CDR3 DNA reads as TGTGCCAGCAGCCCAGCCGGAAATCAGCCCCAGCATTTT. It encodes CASSPAGNQPQHF.

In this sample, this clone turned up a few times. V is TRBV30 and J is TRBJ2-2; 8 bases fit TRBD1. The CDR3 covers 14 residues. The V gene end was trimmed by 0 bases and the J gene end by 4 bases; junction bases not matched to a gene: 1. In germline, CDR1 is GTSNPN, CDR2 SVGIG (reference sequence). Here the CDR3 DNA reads TGTGCCTGGAGTGTACAGGGGGGCACCGGGGAGCTGTTTTTT. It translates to CAWSVQGGTGELFF.

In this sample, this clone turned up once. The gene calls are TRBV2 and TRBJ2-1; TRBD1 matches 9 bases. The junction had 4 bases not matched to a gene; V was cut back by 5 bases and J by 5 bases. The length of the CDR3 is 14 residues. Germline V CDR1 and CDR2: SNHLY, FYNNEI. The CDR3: CASSRDRVDNEQFF. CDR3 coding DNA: TGTGCCAGCAGTCGGGACAGGGTCGACAATGAGCAGTTCTTC.

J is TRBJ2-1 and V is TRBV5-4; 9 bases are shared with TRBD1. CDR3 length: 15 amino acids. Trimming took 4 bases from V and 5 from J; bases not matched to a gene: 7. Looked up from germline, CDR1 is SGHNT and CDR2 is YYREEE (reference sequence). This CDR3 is CASSDSGTGNNEQFF. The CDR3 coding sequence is TGTGCCAGCAGCGACTCCGGGACAGGGAACAATGAGCAGTTCTTC.

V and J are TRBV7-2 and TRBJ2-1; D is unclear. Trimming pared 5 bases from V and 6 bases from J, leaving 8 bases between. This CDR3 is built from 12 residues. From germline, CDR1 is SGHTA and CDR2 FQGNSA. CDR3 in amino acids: CASSPGVNEQFF. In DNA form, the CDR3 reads TGTGCCAGCAGCCCCGGAGTCAATGAGCAGTTCTTC.

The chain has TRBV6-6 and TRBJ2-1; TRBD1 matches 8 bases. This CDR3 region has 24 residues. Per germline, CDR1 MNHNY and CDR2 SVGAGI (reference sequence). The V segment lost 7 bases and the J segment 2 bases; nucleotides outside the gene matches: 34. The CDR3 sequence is CASNRLGTGDLHTPSLFPYNEQFF. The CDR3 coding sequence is TGTGCCAGCAATCGCCTCGGGACAGGTGACCTCCATACCCCTTCGCTCTTTCCCTACAATGAGCAGTTCTTC.

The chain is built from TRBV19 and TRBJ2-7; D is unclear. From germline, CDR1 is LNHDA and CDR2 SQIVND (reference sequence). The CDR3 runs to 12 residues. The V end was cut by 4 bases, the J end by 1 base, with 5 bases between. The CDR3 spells CASSTGSYEQYF. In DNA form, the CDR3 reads TGTGCCAGTAGTACCGGATCCTACGAGCAGTACTTC.

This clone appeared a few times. The CDR3 protein is CASSQGLGSNQPQHF. The CDR3 region has the DNA TGTGCCAGCAGCCAAGGGTTGGGAAGCAATCAGCCCCAGCATTTT. The chain uses TRBV3-1 (or the pseudogene TRBV3-2) and TRBJ1-5; no firm D call. The germline V and J ends were trimmed by 1 base and 1 base, with 8 bases remaining between them. CDR1 is LGHDT and CDR2 is YNNKEL in the germline V gene (reference sequence). The CDR3 contains 15 residues.

CDR3 sequence (DNA): TGTGCCAGTAGTATTCAGGGCGGCCAAGAGACCCAGTACTTC. Residues: CASSIQGGQETQYF. The chain carries TRBV19 and TRBJ2-5; D is perhaps TRBD1 (5 bases). The ends were cut back, 3 bases at V and 1 base at J, with 9 bases in the middle. The CDR3 is 14 residues long. The germline CDR1 and CDR2 sequences are LNHDA and SQIVND (reference sequence).

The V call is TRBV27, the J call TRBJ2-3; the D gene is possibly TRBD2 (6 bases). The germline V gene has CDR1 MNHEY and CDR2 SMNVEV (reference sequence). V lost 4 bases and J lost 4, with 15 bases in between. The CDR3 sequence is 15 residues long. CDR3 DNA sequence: TGTGCCAGCAGTTCGTGGGAGGCCGCTGCAGATACGCAGTATTTT. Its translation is CASSSWEAAADTQYF.

The CDR3 sequence is CASSYRGDRQETQYF. CDR3 nucleotide sequence: TGTGCCAGCAGTTACCGCGGGGACAGACAAGAGACCCAGTACTTC. This chain links TRBV6-6 with TRBJ2-5, with D possibly being TRBD1 (7 bases). V shed 2 bases and J shed 2 bases, with 12 bases lying between them. There are 15 residues in the CDR3. Germline loops: CDR1 MNHNY, CDR2 SVGAGI (reference sequence).

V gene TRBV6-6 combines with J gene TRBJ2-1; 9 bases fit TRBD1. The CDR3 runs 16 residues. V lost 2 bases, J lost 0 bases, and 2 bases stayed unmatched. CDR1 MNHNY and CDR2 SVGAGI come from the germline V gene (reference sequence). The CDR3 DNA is TGTGCCAGCAGTTACCCGACAGGGGGCTCCTACAATGAGCAGTTCTTC. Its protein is CASSYPTGGSYNEQFF.

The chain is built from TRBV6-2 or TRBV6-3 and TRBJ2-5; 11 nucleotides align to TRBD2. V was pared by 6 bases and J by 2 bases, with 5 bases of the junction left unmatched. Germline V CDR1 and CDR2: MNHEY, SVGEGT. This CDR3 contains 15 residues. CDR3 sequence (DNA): TGTGCCAGCAGCCAACTAGCGGGGGAGCAAGAGACCCAGTACTTC. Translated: CASSQLAGEQETQYF.

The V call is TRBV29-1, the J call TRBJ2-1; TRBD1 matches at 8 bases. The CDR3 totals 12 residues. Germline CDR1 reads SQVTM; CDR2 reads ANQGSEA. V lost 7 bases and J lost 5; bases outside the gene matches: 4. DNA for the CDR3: TGCAGCGCGGTACAGGGGGACAATGAGCAGTTCTTC. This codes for CSAVQGDNEQFF.

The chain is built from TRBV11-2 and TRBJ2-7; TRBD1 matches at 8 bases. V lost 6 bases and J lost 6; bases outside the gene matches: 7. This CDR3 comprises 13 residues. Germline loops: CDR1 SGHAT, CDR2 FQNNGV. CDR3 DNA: TGTGCCAGCAGACGACAGGGGATCGGCGAGCAGTACTTC. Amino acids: CASRRQGIGEQYF.

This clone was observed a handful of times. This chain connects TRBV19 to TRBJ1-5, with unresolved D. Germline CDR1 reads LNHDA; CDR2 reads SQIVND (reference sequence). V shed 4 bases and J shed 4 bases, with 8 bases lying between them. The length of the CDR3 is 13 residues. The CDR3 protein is CASSTTKNQPQHF. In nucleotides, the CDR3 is TGTGCCAGTAGTACCACAAAAAATCAGCCCCAGCATTTT. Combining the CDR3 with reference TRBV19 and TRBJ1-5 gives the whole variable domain DGGITQSPKYLFRKEGQNVTLSCEQNLNHDAMYWYRQDPGQGLRLIYYSQIVNDFQKGDIAEGYSVSREKKESFPLTVTSAQKNPTAFYLCASSTTKNQPQHFGDGTRLSIL.

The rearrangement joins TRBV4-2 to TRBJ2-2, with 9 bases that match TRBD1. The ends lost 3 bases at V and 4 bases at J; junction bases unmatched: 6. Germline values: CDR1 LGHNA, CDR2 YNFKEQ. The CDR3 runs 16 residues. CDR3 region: CASSHQGQGGTGELFF. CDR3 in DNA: TGTGCCAGCAGCCATCAGGGACAGGGAGGCACCGGGGAGCTGTTTTTT.

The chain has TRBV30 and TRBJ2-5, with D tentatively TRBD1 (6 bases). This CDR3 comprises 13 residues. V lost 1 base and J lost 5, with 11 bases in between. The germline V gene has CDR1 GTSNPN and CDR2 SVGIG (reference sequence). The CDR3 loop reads CAWSGTGFETQYF. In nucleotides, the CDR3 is TGTGCCTGGAGTGGAACAGGGTTTGAGACCCAGTACTTC.

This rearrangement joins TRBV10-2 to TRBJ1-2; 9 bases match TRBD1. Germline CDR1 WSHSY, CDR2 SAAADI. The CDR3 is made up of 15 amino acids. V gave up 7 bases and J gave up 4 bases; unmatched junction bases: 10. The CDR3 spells CASNEDRGRAYGYTF. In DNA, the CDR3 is TGCGCCAGCAACGAGGACAGGGGAAGAGCCTATGGCTACACCTTC.

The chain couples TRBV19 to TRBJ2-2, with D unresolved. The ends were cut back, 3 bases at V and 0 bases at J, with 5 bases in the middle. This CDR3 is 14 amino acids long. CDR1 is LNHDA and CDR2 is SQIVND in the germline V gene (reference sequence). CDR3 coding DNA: TGTGCCAGTAGTATTCAAACGAACACCGGGGAGCTGTTTTTT. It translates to CASSIQTNTGELFF.